The 15 T cell receptor beta chains reported below all come from one sample, sequenced in a study of CD8 T cells in ankylosing spondylitis. In TCRdb, the 5' RACE reads were re-called with MiXCR into one record per CDR3 protein. This table holds 210,000 or so distinct CDR3 sequences, approximately 8.4% found once. Material: blood, either unsorted or a sorted T cell fraction (not recorded which). The source of these receptors is a female donor with ankylosing spondylitis or in good health (not recorded which).

This clonotype was seen ten or more times. The rearrangement joins TRBV7-2 to TRBJ1-1, with D unresolved. V lost 4 bases and J lost 1, with 13 bases in between. This CDR3 has 15 amino acids. The V gene's germline CDR1 is SGHTA and CDR2 FQGNSA. The CDR3 loop is CASSSRGWGNTEAFF. The CDR3 DNA sequence: TGTGCCAGCAGCTCCCGGGGTTGGGGGAACACTGAAGCTTTCTTT.

The chain recombines TRBV5-1 with TRBJ2-2, with D perhaps given as TRBD1 or TRBD2 (5 bases each). Germline assignment: CDR1 SGHRS and CDR2 YFSETQ. This CDR3 is built from 16 residues. Deletions cut 0 bases from V and 4 bases from J, with 13 bases between. CDR3 residues: CASSLGGRRSTGELFF. CDR3 nucleotide sequence: TGCGCCAGCAGCTTGGGGGGACGGAGGAGCACCGGGGAGCTGTTTTTT.

Only a few counts were recorded for this clonotype. The chain combines TRBV29-1 with TRBJ2-4, with D tentatively TRBD2 (5 bases). Germline V lookup: CDR1 SQVTM, CDR2 ANQGSEA. Trimming left V 5 bases short and J 2 bases short, with 10 bases between. The CDR3 consists of 13 residues. CDR3 DNA: TGCAGCGTTTCTGAGCGGACCAAAAACATTCAGTACTTC. Translated: CSVSERTKNIQYF.

This clonotype turned up a few times. The rearrangement links TRBV4-3 to TRBJ2-1; a possible D gene is TRBD2 (5 bases). The V end lost 0 bases, the J end lost 0 bases, and 9 bases lay between the germline ends. This CDR3 has 16 residues. Germline CDR1 and CDR2: LGHNA and YSLEER. The CDR3 nucleotides read TGCGCCAGCAGCCAAGAAACGGGGATCTCCTACAATGAGCAGTTCTTC. It encodes CASSQETGISYNEQFF.

This clonotype was counted ten times or more. The J gene is TRBJ2-6, the V gene TRBV10-3, with unresolved D. V lost 6 bases, J lost 3 bases, and 6 bases lay in between. The CDR3 has 13 residues. Germline loops: CDR1 ENHRY, CDR2 SYGVKD. CDR3 DNA sequence: TGTGCCATCAGCGGAAATGGGGCCAACGTCCTGACTTTC. Translated: CAISGNGANVLTF.

This clonotype showed up many times. V and J are TRBV29-1 and TRBJ2-3; D is perhaps TRBD1 or TRBD2 (5 bases each). V lost 6 bases and J 2 bases, leaving 15 bases between the germline ends. This CDR3 spans 14 amino acids. From germline, CDR1 is SQVTM and CDR2 ANQGSEA. The CDR3 spells CSVLGGTNTDTQYF. For the CDR3, the DNA is TGCAGCGTGCTTGGGGGAACGAACACAGATACGCAGTATTTT.

This clonotype occurred many times. The V gene is TRBV10-2, the J gene TRBJ2-2, with D unclear. Trimming removed 7 bases from V and 1 base from J, with 10 bases in between. CDR3 size: 14 residues. Germline V gene sequence: CDR1 WSHSY, CDR2 SAAADI. The CDR3 coding sequence is TGCGCCAGCAACGTGGTGTTGAACACCGGGGAGCTGTTTTTT. The encoded protein is CASNVVLNTGELFF.

This chain links TRBV9 with TRBJ2-5, with unresolved D. V was trimmed by 1 base and J by 3 bases, leaving 7 bases between them. This CDR3 spans 13 amino acids. Germline lookup yields CDR1 SGDLS and CDR2 YYNGEE. The CDR3, as DNA: TGTGCCAGCAGCGTAACAGAGGAAGAGACCCAGTACTTC. It translates to CASSVTEEETQYF.

This clonotype was seen repeatedly, ten times or more. The chain combines TRBV29-1 with TRBJ2-2; the match to TRBD2 covers 8 bases. The germline gives CDR1 SQVTM, CDR2 ANQGSEA. With 5 bases clipped from V and 8 bases from J, the junction kept 10 bases outside the gene matches. CDR3 length: 14 amino acids. CDR3 coding DNA: TGCAGCGTTTCAGTAGCGGGATCTCCGGGGGAGCTGTTTTTT. Translating gives CSVSVAGSPGELFF.

This chain uses TRBV20-1 with TRBJ2-7; D gene unclear. Germline lookup yields CDR1 DFQATT and CDR2 SNEGSKA (reference sequence). The CDR3 runs to 16 residues. The ends were cut back, 0 bases at V and 3 bases at J, with 18 bases in the middle. The CDR3 protein is CSARDPRPTVGYEQYF. The CDR3 coding sequence is TGCAGTGCTAGAGATCCTAGGCCGACGGTCGGCTACGAGCAGTACTTC.

This clonotype has at least ten counts. The V call is TRBV3-1, the J call TRBJ1-2; no reliable D call. The CDR3 runs to 17 residues. Germline CDR1 is LGHDT and CDR2 is YNNKEL (reference sequence). V was trimmed by 1 base and J by 0 bases, leaving 15 bases between them. The CDR3, as DNA: TGTGCCAGCAGCCAAGGGCGACCAAGACCTCCTAACTATGGCTACACCTTC. It is translated as CASSQGRPRPPNYGYTF.

This clonotype was found a few times. One end of the junction fails to match germline, which may point to a read error. The chain couples TRBV20-1 to TRBJ2-1, with TRBD2 matching over 11 bases. The CDR3 totals 17 residues. Germline CDR1 DFQATT, CDR2 SNEGSKA (reference sequence). CDR3: CCARDVAGGSSLNEQFF. In DNA form, the CDR3 reads TGCTGTGCTAGAGACGTAGCGGGAGGGTCCTCCCTCAATGAGCAGTTCTTC.

This clonotype was observed a few times. V usage is TRBV7-9 and J usage is TRBJ2-1; possible D gene TRBD1, 6 bases. V was trimmed by 1 base and J by 4 bases, leaving 14 bases between them. Germline CDR1 SEHNR, CDR2 FQNEAQ (reference sequence). The CDR3 length is 16 residues. This chain's CDR3 is CASSLGAGAPYNEQFF. CDR3 coding DNA: TGTGCCAGCAGCTTAGGAGCAGGGGCCCCTTACAATGAGCAGTTCTTC.

As concerns this clonotype: A junction end diverges from the germline sequence, so it may reflect a read error. V is TRBV29-1 and J is TRBJ2-1, with D tentatively TRBD2 (5 bases). This CDR3 has 13 amino acids. Germline loops: CDR1 SQVTM, CDR2 ANQGSEA. The CDR3 reads CSVLTNSYNEQLF. The CDR3 DNA follows: TGCAGCGTTCTGACTAACTCCTACAATGAGCAGCTCTTC.

This clonotype was seen repeatedly, ten times or more. The V call is TRBV9, the J call TRBJ1-2; the D gene is possibly TRBD1 (6 bases). CDR1 is SGDLS, CDR2 YYNGEE, per germline. V was shortened by 1 base and J by 8 bases, with 12 bases between the two germline ends. CDR3 length equals 13 residues. The CDR3 region has the DNA TGTGCCAGCAGCGTATTACAGGGCCAGGGCTACACCTTC. Translating it yields CASSVLQGQGYTF.